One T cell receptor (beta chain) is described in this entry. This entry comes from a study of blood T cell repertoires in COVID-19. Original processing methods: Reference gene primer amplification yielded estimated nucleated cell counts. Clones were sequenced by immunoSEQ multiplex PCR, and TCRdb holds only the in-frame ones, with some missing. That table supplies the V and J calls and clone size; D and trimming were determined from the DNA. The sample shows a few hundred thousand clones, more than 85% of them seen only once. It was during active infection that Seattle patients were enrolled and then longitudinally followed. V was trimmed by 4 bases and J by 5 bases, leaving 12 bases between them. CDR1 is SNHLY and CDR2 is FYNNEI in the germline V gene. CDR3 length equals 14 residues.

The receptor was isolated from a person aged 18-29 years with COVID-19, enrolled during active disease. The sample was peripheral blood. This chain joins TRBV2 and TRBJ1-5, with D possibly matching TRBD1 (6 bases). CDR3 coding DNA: TGTGCCAGCAGTGGGACAGTGGAAGATCAGCCCCAGCATTTT. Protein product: CASSGTVEDQPQHF.